The 8 T cell receptor beta chains given below trace back to one sample, sequenced in a study of Graves' ophthalmopathy and Graves' hyperthyroidism. Beta-chain TCR CDR3 regions were amplified from RNA transcripts. The first round was an RT-PCR with HTBI primers, and the second round was a multiplex PCR. MiXCR, run by TCRdb on the multiplex PCR reads, gives a single entry per CDR3 protein. The table includes 340,000 or so distinct CDR3 sequences, about a sixth detected once. The sample taken for sequencing was peripheral blood. The receptors here all came from an adult man with Graves' ophthalmopathy.

This clonotype was seen at least ten times. The gene calls are TRBV10-3 and TRBJ1-5, with a weak D call TRBD1 (6 bases). Trimming pared 10 bases from V and 2 bases from J, leaving 15 bases between. From germline, CDR1 is ENHRY and CDR2 SYGVKD. The CDR3 has 14 residues. The chain's CDR3 is CATKGDYGNQPQHF. The CDR3 coding sequence is TGTGCCACCAAGGGGGATTATGGCAATCAGCCCCAGCATTTT.

This clonotype was counted many times. CDR3 sequence reads: CASSLVSSSYEQYF. In DNA, the CDR3 is TGTGCCAGCAGCTTGGTCTCATCTTCCTACGAGCAGTACTTC. The rearrangement joins TRBV7-9 to TRBJ2-7; D is unclear. This CDR3 has 14 amino acids. The ends were cut back, 3 bases at V and 1 base at J, with 10 bases in the middle. The germline gives CDR1 SEHNR, CDR2 FQNEAQ (reference sequence).

The chain combines TRBV2 with TRBJ2-5; D is ambiguous. Germline CDR1 is SNHLY and CDR2 is FYNNEI. V shed 8 bases and J shed 2 bases, with 12 bases lying between them. The CDR3 runs to 13 residues. As DNA, the CDR3 is TGTGCCAGCTCAATTTCTATACAAGAGACCCAGTACTTC. Translated: CASSISIQETQYF.

This clonotype occurred many times. The V and J genes are TRBV28 and TRBJ2-7; D unclear. Per germline, CDR1 MDHEN and CDR2 SYDVKM. There are 14 residues in the CDR3. Trimming shortened V by 6 bases and J by 7 bases, and 19 bases separated the two germline ends. CDR3 coding DNA: TGTGCCAGCAGCACGCTGGGCGTCCCTAGGGAGCAGTACTTC. It codes for CASSTLGVPREQYF.

V usage is TRBV28 and J usage is TRBJ2-4; the D gene is possibly TRBD2 (7 bases). This CDR3 comprises 16 residues. Germline values: CDR1 MDHEN, CDR2 SYDVKM. V was cut by 5 bases and J by 6 bases, with 20 bases left in between. In nucleotides, the CDR3 is TGTGCCAGCAGTCCCTTCGAAGGGGGGGGACCAAACATTCAGTACTTC. The encoded protein is CASSPFEGGGPNIQYF.

This clonotype was found many times. Here the CDR3 reads CASSFGPGVNTGELFF. The DNA for the CDR3 is TGTGCCAGCAGTTTTGGTCCGGGGGTGAACACCGGGGAGCTGTTTTTT. The chain joins TRBV28 to TRBJ2-2; tentative D call: TRBD2 (6 bases). CDR3 size: 16 residues. Trimming removed 3 bases at V and 1 base at J, with 12 bases between. Germline values: CDR1 MDHEN, CDR2 SYDVKM. Combining the CDR3 with reference TRBV28 and TRBJ2-2 gives the whole variable domain DVKVTQSSRYLVKRTGEKVFLECVQDMDHENMFWYRQDPGLGLRLIYFSYDVKMKEKGDIPEGYSVSREKKERFSLILESASTNQTSMYLCASSFGPGVNTGELFFGEGSRLTVL.

This clonotype was found many times. V and J are TRBV30 and TRBJ2-7, with D perhaps matching TRBD1 (6 bases). From germline, CDR1 is GTSNPN and CDR2 SVGIG (reference sequence). V was pared by 5 bases and J by 6 bases, with 11 bases between. The CDR3 is 11 residues long. CDR3 bases: TGTGCCTGGGGTTACAGGGCCGAGCAGTACTTC. Translation: CAWGYRAEQYF.

This clonotype was counted at least ten times. The genes are TRBV2 and TRBJ2-7, with D possibly matching TRBD2 (5 bases). This CDR3 has 14 residues. Germline CDR1 reads SNHLY; CDR2 reads FYNNEI. The ends were cut back, 6 bases at V and 3 bases at J, with 15 bases in the middle. CDR3 protein: CASSHEGRDYEQYF. The CDR3 DNA sequence: TGTGCCAGCAGCCACGAGGGAAGGGACTACGAGCAGTACTTC.